This is a list of T cell receptor beta chains from one sample in a study of blood T cells in healthy people across ages. TCRdb itself ran the 5' RACE reads through MiXCR, one entry per CDR3 protein. The sample yields 700,000 to 900,000 distinct CDR3 sequences, more than 25% seen once. In addition, the sample was reused for a study of T cells of mothers and their children.

Material: blood. These receptors were taken from a boy between 10 and 17 years old in good health. CDR3s include the opening cysteine and the closing phenylalanine or tryptophan. The D gene is left open where the match is weak. Rows may omit the clone size; those that give it use once, few, many or a size class.

clone size | J gene | D gene | V gene | CDR3 DNA | CDR3 protein
few | TRBJ1-5 | . | TRBV12-3/TRBV12-4 | TGTGCCAGCAGTTTAGGAGGGGTTGAGGATCAGCCCCAGCATTTT | CASSLGGVEDQPQHF
. | TRBJ2-1 | TRBD2 | TRBV11-1 | TGTGCCAGCAGTAGACTAGCGGGGACGAGCTCCTACAATGAGCAGTTCTTC | CASSRLAGTSSYNEQFF
. | TRBJ2-5 | TRBD2 | TRBV5-1 | TGCGCCAGCAGCTGGTCGCCCACGGGACTAGCGGGGGGAGAGACTCAGTACTTC | CASSWSPTGLAGGETQYF
. | TRBJ2-5 | TRBD2 | TRBV4-1 | TGCGCCAGCAGCCAAGATCGAGCGGGGGTTAAAGAGACCCAGTACTTC | CASSQDRAGVKETQYF
. | TRBJ1-5 | . | TRBV12-3/TRBV12-4 | TGTGCCAGCAGTAATCGCAATCAGCCCCAGCATTTT | CASSNRNQPQHF
few | TRBJ1-6 | TRBD1 | TRBV27 | TGTGCCAGCAGTTTTTCCGACAGGGACTATTCACCCCTCCACTTT | CASSFSDRDYSPLHF
. | TRBJ2-2 | TRBD1 | TRBV9 | TGTGCCAGCAGCGTAGCCTCAGGGGGCGCAACCGGGGAGCTGTTTTTT | CASSVASGGATGELFF
. | TRBJ2-7 | TRBD1 | TRBV2 | TGTGCCAGCAGTGTGGACAGGGGAGCCTACGAGCAGTACTTC | CASSVDRGAYEQYF
. | TRBJ2-7 | . | TRBV19 | TGTGCCAGTAGTATCGGGCTAGCCCCCTACGAGCAGTACTTC | CASSIGLAPYEQYF
many | TRBJ1-4 | . | TRBV29-1 | TGCAGCGTCGTCGGTGACCTGGGGTCTGAAAAACTGTTTTTT | CSVVGDLGSEKLFF
. | TRBJ2-2 | . | TRBV28 | TGTGCCAGCATGCTTGGGGGCGGGGAGCTGTTTTTT | CASMLGGGELFF
many | TRBJ2-5 | . | TRBV7-3 | TGTGCCAGCAGCCCCGGGGGGCGGGAGACCCAGTACTTC | CASSPGGRETQYF
. | TRBJ1-5 | . | TRBV30 | TGTGCCTGGAGTGTCGGGCATAGCAATCAGCCCCAGCATTTT | CAWSVGHSNQPQHF
. | TRBJ2-4 | . | TRBV30 | TGTGCCTGGAGTGTACGCGAAGGACAGTGGAACATTCAGTACTTC | CAWSVREGQWNIQYF
few | TRBJ1-2 | TRBD1 | TRBV29-1 | TGCAGCGCCGACCGGGACAGGGGGCCTACCCATGGCTACACCTTC | CSADRDRGPTHGYTF
. | TRBJ2-1 | TRBD2 | TRBV20-1 | TGCAGTGGGGTTAGCGGGTCCTACAATGAGCAGTTCTTC | CSGVSGSYNEQFF
. | TRBJ1-3 | . | TRBV12-3/TRBV12-4 | TGTGCCAGCAGTTTCGCGGCGTTGATCTTACGGAACACCATATATTTT | CASSFAALILRNTIYF
. | TRBJ1-1 | . | TRBV10-3 | TGTGCCATCAGTGAAAGGGGGGGCTTGGCAGACCACACTGAAGCTTTCTTT | CAISERGGLADHTEAFF
few | TRBJ2-3 | TRBD2 | TRBV20-1 | TGCAGTGCTGGCCGGGACAACCGACTAGCGACAGATACGCAGTATTTT | CSAGRDNRLATDTQYF
. | TRBJ2-5 | . | TRBV11-2 | TGTGCCAGCAGCTTAGGAGGGACGGCATTCCAAGAGACCCAGTACTTC | CASSLGGTAFQETQYF